Detailed here is one TCR beta chain. Its antigen is unknown. The sample comes from a study of T cells expressing NK-cell markers. Study in general: Seven donors tested HCMV-seropositive and one tested seronegative among the eight sequenced. Regarding the study as a whole: Whether expanded NKG2C+ T cell clones were HCMV-specific remained unclear. The CD3+CD56-NKG2C+ fraction of a handful of donors was likewise dominated by these clonotypes.

TCRdb reprocessed the 5' RACE reads; each CDR3 protein has one entry and no DNA is given. Its clone listing holds 550,000 to 600,000 distinct CDR3 sequences. CDR1 is MRHNA, CDR2 SNTAGT, per germline. The CDR3 contains 15 residues. Sequencing was performed on blood T cells: a sorted CD56 or NKG2C T cell subset, CD4+ or CD8+ T cells, or bulk PBMC T cells (not recorded which). The sequence was collected from a man between 18 and 35 years old in good health. The chain recombines TRBV6-4 with TRBJ2-3; TCRdb picks TRBD1, but there is no DNA to check that call. This CDR3 is CASSDSGQGADTQYF.